The TCR beta chain under discussion was sequenced for a study of shared clonotypes between healthy human individuals. Clones were read by immunoSEQ multiplex PCR, and TCRdb kept only the in-frame ones, dropping some. Seen here are 950,000 to 1,100,000 clones, under 80% observed once, and the top ten hold around 1.4%. Negatively enriched CD4+ T cells were divided by CD45RA into naive and memory. Germline values: CDR1 SGHNT, CDR2 YYREEE (reference sequence). Trimming removed 4 bases from V and 1 base from J, with 14 bases in between. The CDR3 runs to 15 residues. The V gene is TRBV5-4, the J gene TRBJ2-5; possibly TRBD2 for D (6 bases). The source material was memory CD4+ T cells sorted from blood. The sample's subset: CD45RA-negative fraction. The sequence was collected from a man aged 18 to 30 in good health. CDR3 residues: CASSPEGGFQETQYF. In DNA form, the CDR3 reads TGTGCCAGCAGCCCGGAGGGAGGTTTCCAAGAGACCCAGTACTTC.